A single TCR beta chain is shown here with its context. Together with a sample-barcoded 5' primer, a J-beta primer mix was included in a second PCR lasting about 7 to 11 cycles. Through a template-switch adaptor with 12 random nucleotides, each cDNA molecule received a tag. MiXCR, run by TCRdb on the 5' RACE reads, gives a single entry per CDR3 protein. The sample comprises about 760,000 distinct CDR3 sequences, approximately 25% of which are singletons, and 9.4% rests with the top ten. Ranging in age from about 6 to 100, the donors were healthy Caucasian individuals from Russia. This CDR3 contains 13 residues. Losses at the gene ends were 6 bases for V and 5 bases for J; bases not matched to a gene: 5. These data come from a study of blood T cells in healthy people across ages. The same sample was also used in a study of T cells of mothers and their children.

This clonotype was obtained from a boy aged 5-17 years in good health. The gene calls are TRBV12-3 or TRBV12-4 and TRBJ2-5; 8 nucleotides agree with TRBD2. Sequencing was done on a sample of blood. As DNA, the CDR3 is TGTGCCAGCAGCCCCCTAGCGGGTGAGACCCAGTACTTC. This codes for CASSPLAGETQYF.